A selection of T cell receptor beta chains follows, all from one sample in a study of CD8 T cells in ankylosing spondylitis. Each CDR3 protein gets one entry after TCRdb re-called the 5' RACE reads with MiXCR. The table has some 400,000 distinct CDR3 sequences, 20% to 25% seen once. The sequenced material came from blood, either unsorted or a sorted T cell fraction (not recorded which). Every receptor here comes from a male donor with ankylosing spondylitis. Each CDR3 is given with its conserved first and last residue. The D gene is left open where the match is weak. The size entry is marked missing in some rows and otherwise reads once, few, many or a size class.

cdr3_aa cdr3_nt j_call v_call clone_size d_call
CASSSPGLALTGELFF TGTGCCAGCAGCTCCCCGGGACTAGCATTGACCGGGGAGCTGTTTTTT TRBJ2-2 TRBV7-3 NA TRBD2
CSADNTGFYEQYF TGCAGTGCTGACAATACAGGGTTCTACGAGCAGTACTTC TRBJ2-7 TRBV20-1 NA NA
CASSLAGGSSTEAFF TGTGCCAGCAGTTTGGCAGGAGGGTCGAGCACTGAAGCTTTCTTT TRBJ1-1 TRBV28 once NA
CASSLGTSGREQFF TGTGCCAGCAGCTTAGGGACTAGCGGTCGTGAGCAGTTCTTC TRBJ2-1 TRBV7-2 NA TRBD2
CASSHLGTSGREGDTQYF TGTGCCAGCAGCCACCTCGGGACTAGCGGGAGAGAGGGAGATACGCAGTATTTT TRBJ2-3 TRBV4-2 NA TRBD2
CASSQDYRLAGLNNEQFF TGCGCCAGCAGCCAAGATTATCGACTAGCGGGGCTAAACAATGAGCAGTTCTTC TRBJ2-1 TRBV4-1 many TRBD2
CASSLWASTGELFF TGTGCCAGCAGCTTATGGGCCTCCACCGGGGAGCTGTTTTTT TRBJ2-2 TRBV7-2 few NA
CASSFYSTDTQYF TGTGCCAGCAGCTTCTATAGCACAGATACGCAGTATTTT TRBJ2-3 TRBV28 few NA
CATAGTSGTYNEQFF TGTGCCACCGCTGGGACTAGCGGGACCTACAATGAGCAGTTCTTC TRBJ2-1 TRBV2 few TRBD2
CSAQGGAGWPQHF TGCAGTGCCCAGGGTGGAGCGGGGTGGCCCCAGCATTTT TRBJ1-5 TRBV20-1 few NA
CASSLVGRAYNEQFF TGTGCCAGCAGCTTAGTAGGTAGAGCCTACAATGAGCAGTTCTTC TRBJ2-1 TRBV7-2 few NA
CASSFLAGVLQETQYF TGTGCCAGCAGCTTTCTAGCGGGGGTATTACAGGAGACCCAGTACTTC TRBJ2-5 TRBV5-6 few TRBD2
CAWSVWGRGLDTEAFF TGTGCCTGGAGTGTATGGGGCAGGGGGCTCGACACTGAAGCTTTCTTT TRBJ1-1 TRBV30 NA TRBD1
CASSLNPMGLAVSYEQYF TGCGCCAGCAGCTTGAATCCCATGGGACTAGCGGTCTCCTACGAGCAGTACTTC TRBJ2-7 TRBV5-1 NA TRBD2
CASRGGLAGGPVVTQYF TGTGCCAGCCGCGGCGGGCTAGCGGGAGGGCCTGTAGTGACCCAGTACTTC TRBJ2-5 TRBV28 few TRBD2
CATGLAGEPYNEQFF TGTGCCACGGGACTAGCGGGAGAGCCCTACAATGAGCAGTTCTTC TRBJ2-1 TRBV6-2/TRBV6-3 once TRBD2
CASSQGLAGDVLGWSEQFF TGTGCCAGTAGTCAGGGACTAGCGGGAGACGTCCTGGGGTGGAGTGAGCAGTTCTTC TRBJ2-1 TRBV19 NA TRBD2
CASSVAGGQGVQETQYF TGTGCCAGCAGCGTAGCCGGTGGGCAGGGGGTTCAAGAGACCCAGTACTTC TRBJ2-5 TRBV9 few TRBD1
CASSSTGSSLAGGHTGELFF TGTGCCAGTAGTTCGACAGGGTCATCCCTCGCGGGAGGGCATACCGGGGAGCTGTTTTTT TRBJ2-2 TRBV19 few TRBD2
CASSFRAGANVLTF TGTGCCAGCAGTTTCCGTGCTGGGGCCAACGTCCTGACTTTC TRBJ2-6 TRBV27 few NA
CASSLTGQGMLVSPLHF TGTGCCAGCAGCTTAACTGGACAGGGGATGTTGGTTTCACCCCTCCACTTT TRBJ1-6 TRBV12-3/TRBV12-4 NA TRBD1
CASSVVGGREQFF TGTGCCAGCAGCGTAGTAGGTGGGAGGGAGCAGTTCTTC TRBJ2-1 TRBV9 few NA
CASSSRGSGAGEQYF TGTGCCAGCAGCTCCCGTGGTAGCGGGGCCGGTGAGCAGTACTTC TRBJ2-7 TRBV7-2 few TRBD2
CASNRASGRGDEQFF TGTGCCAGCAATCGGGCTAGCGGGAGAGGCGATGAGCAGTTCTTC TRBJ2-1 TRBV6-1 few TRBD2
CASSIRSRGLTETQYF TGTGCCAGCAGCATTCGGAGCAGGGGATTGACAGAGACCCAGTACTTC TRBJ2-5 TRBV7-2 NA NA
CAISGPSRQETQYF TGTGCCATCAGTGGTCCTAGCAGACAAGAGACCCAGTACTTC TRBJ2-5 TRBV10-3 NA NA
CASVLRVGDTQYF TGTGCCAGCGTACTCAGGGTAGGGGATACGCAGTATTTT TRBJ2-3 TRBV7-9 NA NA
CASSSPRGTSGRTDTQYF TGTGCCAGCAGTTCCCCCCGCGGGACTAGCGGGAGAACAGATACGCAGTATTTT TRBJ2-3 TRBV6-5 once TRBD2
CASSPGQWEQYF TGTGCCAGCAGTCCCGGCCAGTGGGAGCAGTACTTC TRBJ2-7 TRBV28 few NA